This T cell receptor beta chain was sequenced for a study of T cell repertoires in cytomegalovirus infection. TCRdb re-derived calls from the reads in MiXCR, one entry per CDR3 protein. The sample carries about 150,000 distinct CDR3 sequences, less than 25% recorded once. The CDR3 has 15 residues. V lost 1 base and J lost 6, with 12 bases in between. Germline V CDR1 and CDR2: LGHDT, YNNKEL (reference sequence). This receptor was taken from a human donor in good health (CMV status not recorded). Some clones in this sample may be carry-over from other donors' samples. The specimen was PBMCs. V usage is TRBV3-1 and J usage is TRBJ1-4; no firm D call. The chain's CDR3 is CASSQGRGYDEKLFF. DNA of the CDR3: TGTGCCAGCAGCCAAGGGCGAGGGTACGATGAAAAACTGTTTTTT.